The TCR beta chain described here comes from a study of human T cells and chemical hapten exposure. Sample time point: patch test 1, 2 weeks after DPC sensitization. Indicated treatment: therapeutic diphenylcyclopropenone sensitization with weekly scalp DPC. TCRdb reprocessed the RACE reads via MiXCR and lists one record per CDR3 protein. This sample yields about 360,000 distinct CDR3 sequences, of which approximately 5.1% are seen a single time; around 2% belongs to the top ten. This clonotype was observed at least ten times. This CDR3 comprises 18 residues. Germline-derived CDR1 and CDR2 are SGDLS and YYNGEE. V was clipped by 4 bases and J by 1 base; unmatched bases: 5.

The sequenced sample was whole blood, obtained in connection with sensitization to the hapten diphenylcyclopropenone (DPC). The chain couples TRBV9 to TRBJ2-6, with 13 nucleotides matching TRBD2. This TCR was recovered from a woman in her forties or fifties with alopecia areata. Some clones in this sample may be carry-over from other donors' samples. The CDR3 sequence is CASSPRLAGGSGANVLTF. Written as DNA, the CDR3 is TGTGCCAGCAGCCCCCGACTAGCGGGGGGTTCTGGGGCCAACGTCCTGACTTTC.